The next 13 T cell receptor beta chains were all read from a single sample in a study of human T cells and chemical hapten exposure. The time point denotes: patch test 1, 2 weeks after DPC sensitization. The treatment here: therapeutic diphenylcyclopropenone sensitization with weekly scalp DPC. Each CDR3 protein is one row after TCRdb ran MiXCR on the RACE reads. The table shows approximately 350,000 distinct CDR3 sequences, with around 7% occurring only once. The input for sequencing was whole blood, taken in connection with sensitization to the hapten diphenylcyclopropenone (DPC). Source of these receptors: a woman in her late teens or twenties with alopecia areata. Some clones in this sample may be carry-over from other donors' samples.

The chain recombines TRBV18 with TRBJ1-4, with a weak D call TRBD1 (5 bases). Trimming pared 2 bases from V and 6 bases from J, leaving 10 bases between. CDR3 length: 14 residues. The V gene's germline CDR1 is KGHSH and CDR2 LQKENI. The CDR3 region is CASSPGARDEKLFF. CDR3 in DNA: TGTGCCAGCTCACCAGGGGCCCGAGATGAAAAACTGTTTTTT.

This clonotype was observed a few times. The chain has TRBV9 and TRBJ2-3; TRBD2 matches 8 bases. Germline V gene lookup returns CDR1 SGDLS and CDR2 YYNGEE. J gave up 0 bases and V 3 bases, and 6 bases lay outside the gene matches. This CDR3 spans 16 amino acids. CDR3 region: CASSAERGSSTDTQYF. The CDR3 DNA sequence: TGTGCCAGCAGCGCCGAGCGGGGGTCAAGCACAGATACGCAGTATTTT.

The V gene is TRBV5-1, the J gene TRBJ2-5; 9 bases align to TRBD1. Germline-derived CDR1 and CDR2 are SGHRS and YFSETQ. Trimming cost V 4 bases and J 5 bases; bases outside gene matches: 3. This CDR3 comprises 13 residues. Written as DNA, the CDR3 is TGCGCCAGCAGCACGGGACAGGGTGAGACCCAGTACTTC. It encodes CASSTGQGETQYF.

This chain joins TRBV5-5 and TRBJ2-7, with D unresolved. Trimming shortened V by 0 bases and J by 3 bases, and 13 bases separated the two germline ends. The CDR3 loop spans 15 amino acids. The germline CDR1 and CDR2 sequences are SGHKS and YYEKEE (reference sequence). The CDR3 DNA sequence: TGTGCCAGCAGCTTGGTGGGGTCCAGGCTCTACGAGCAGTACTTC. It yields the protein CASSLVGSRLYEQYF.

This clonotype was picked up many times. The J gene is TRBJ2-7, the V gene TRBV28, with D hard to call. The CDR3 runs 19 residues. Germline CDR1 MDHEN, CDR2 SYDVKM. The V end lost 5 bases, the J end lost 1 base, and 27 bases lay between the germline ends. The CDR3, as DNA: TGTGCCAGCAGTCTTACCCTTGGTTTAGAGGTAGAAGCTTCCTACGAGCAGTACTTC. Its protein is CASSLTLGLEVEASYEQYF. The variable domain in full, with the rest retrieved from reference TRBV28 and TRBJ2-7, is DVKVTQSSRYLVKRTGEKVFLECVQDMDHENMFWYRQDPGLGLRLIYFSYDVKMKEKGDIPEGYSVSREKKERFSLILESASTNQTSMYLCASSLTLGLEVEASYEQYFGPGTRLTVT.

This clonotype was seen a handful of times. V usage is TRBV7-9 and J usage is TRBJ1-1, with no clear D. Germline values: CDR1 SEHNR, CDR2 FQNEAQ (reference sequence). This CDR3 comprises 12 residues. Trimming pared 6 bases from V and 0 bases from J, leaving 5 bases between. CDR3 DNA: TGTGCCAGCAGGCTCCTGAACACTGAAGCTTTCTTT. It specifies CASRLLNTEAFF.

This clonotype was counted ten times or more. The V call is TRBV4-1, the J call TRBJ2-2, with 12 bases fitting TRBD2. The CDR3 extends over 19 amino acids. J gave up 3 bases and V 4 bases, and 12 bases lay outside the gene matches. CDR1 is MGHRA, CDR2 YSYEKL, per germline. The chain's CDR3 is CASSRPGTSGPSDTGELFF. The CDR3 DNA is TGCGCCAGCAGCCGACCCGGGACTAGCGGGCCCTCCGACACCGGGGAGCTGTTTTTT.

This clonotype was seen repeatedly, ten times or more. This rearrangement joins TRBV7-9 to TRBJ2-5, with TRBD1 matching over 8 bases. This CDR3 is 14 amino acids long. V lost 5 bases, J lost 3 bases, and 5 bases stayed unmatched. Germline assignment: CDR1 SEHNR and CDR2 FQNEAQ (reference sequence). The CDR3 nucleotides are TGTGCCAGCAGCCCGAAGACAGGGGAAGAGACCCAGTACTTC. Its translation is CASSPKTGEETQYF.

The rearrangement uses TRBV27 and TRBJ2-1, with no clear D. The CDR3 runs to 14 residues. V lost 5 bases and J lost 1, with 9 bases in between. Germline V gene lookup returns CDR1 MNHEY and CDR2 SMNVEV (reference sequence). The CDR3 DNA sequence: TGTGCCAGCAGTGAGTTTCGATCCTACAATGAGCAGTTCTTC. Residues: CASSEFRSYNEQFF.

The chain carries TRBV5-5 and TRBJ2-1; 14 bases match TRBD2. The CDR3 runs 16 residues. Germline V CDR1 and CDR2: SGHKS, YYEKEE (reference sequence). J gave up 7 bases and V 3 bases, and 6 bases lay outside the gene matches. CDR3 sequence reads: CASSWGRTSGGNEQFF. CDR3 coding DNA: TGTGCCAGCAGCTGGGGCAGGACTAGCGGGGGGAATGAGCAGTTCTTC.

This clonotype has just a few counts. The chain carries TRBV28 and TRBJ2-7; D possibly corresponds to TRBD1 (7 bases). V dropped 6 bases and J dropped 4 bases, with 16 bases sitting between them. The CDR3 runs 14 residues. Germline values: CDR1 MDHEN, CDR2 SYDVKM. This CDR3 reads CASRLAGGMYEQYF. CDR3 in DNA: TGTGCCAGCAGACTAGCAGGGGGAATGTACGAGCAGTACTTC.

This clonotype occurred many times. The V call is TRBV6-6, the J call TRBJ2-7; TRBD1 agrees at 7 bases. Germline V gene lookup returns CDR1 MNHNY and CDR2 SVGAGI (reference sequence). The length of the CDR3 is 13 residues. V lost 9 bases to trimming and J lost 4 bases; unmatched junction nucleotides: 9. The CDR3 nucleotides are TGTGCCAGTCACCGGGACAGTGGGTACGAGCAGTACTTC. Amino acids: CASHRDSGYEQYF.

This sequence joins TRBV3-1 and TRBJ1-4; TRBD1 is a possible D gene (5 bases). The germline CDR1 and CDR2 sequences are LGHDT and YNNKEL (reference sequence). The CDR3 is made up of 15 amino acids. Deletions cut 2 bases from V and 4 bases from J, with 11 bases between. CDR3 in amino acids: CASSQIYRLNEKLFF. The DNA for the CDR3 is TGTGCCAGCAGCCAAATATACAGGCTTAATGAAAAACTGTTTTTT.